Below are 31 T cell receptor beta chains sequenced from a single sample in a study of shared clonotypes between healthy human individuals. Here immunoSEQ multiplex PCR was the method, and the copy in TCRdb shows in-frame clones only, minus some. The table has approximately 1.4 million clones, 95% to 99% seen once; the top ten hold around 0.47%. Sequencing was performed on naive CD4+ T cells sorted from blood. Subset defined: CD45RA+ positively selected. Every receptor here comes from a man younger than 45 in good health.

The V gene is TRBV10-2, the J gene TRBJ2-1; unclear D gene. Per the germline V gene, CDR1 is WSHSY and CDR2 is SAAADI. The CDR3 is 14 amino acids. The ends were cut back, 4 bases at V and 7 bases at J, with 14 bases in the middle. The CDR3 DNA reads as TGCGCCAGCAGTGCAACCCTAGGTCTGAATGAGCAGTTCTTC. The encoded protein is CASSATLGLNEQFF.

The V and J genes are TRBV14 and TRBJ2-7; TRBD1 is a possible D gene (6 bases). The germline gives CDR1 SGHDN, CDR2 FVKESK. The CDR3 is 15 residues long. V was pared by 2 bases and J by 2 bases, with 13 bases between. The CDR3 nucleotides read TGTGCCAGCAGCCAACTCCGGACAGAGCCCTACGAGCAGTACTTC. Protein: CASSQLRTEPYEQYF.

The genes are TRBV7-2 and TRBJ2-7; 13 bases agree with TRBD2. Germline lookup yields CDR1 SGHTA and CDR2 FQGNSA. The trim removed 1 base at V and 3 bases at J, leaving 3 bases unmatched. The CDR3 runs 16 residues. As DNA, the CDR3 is TGTGCCAGCAGCTTAGTTGGGACTAGCGGGGTCTACGAGCAGTACTTC. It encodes CASSLVGTSGVYEQYF.

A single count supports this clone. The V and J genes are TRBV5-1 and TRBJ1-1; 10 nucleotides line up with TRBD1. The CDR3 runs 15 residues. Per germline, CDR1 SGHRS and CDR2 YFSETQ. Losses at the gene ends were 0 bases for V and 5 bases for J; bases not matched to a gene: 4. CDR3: CASSLADRGDTEAFF. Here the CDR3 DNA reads TGCGCCAGCAGCTTGGCGGACAGGGGGGATACTGAAGCTTTCTTT.

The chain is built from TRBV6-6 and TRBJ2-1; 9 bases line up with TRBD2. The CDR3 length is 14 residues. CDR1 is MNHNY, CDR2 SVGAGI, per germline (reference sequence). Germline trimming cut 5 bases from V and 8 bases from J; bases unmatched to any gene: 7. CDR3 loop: CASSRSGRLHEQFF. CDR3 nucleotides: TGTGCCAGCAGTCGTAGCGGGAGACTTCATGAGCAGTTCTTC.

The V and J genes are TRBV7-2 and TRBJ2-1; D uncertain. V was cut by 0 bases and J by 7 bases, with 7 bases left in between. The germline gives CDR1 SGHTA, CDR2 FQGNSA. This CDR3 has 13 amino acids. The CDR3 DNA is TGTGCCAGCAGCTTAGCGGGGTTGAATGAGCAGTTCTTC. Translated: CASSLAGLNEQFF.

Here the CDR3 reads CASSPGTAYEQYF. CDR3 DNA sequence: TGTGCCAGCAGCCCGGGGACAGCCTACGAGCAGTACTTC. This chain uses TRBV5-4 with TRBJ2-7, with TRBD1 matching over 7 bases. Per germline, CDR1 SGHNT and CDR2 YYREEE (reference sequence). J gave up 2 bases and V 4 bases, and 3 bases lay outside the gene matches. CDR3 length: 13 residues.

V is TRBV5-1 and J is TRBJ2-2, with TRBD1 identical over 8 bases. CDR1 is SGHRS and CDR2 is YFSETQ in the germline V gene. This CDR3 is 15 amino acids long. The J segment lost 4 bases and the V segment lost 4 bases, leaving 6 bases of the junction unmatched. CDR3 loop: CASSPTGAFTGELFF. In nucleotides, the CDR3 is TGCGCCAGCAGCCCGACAGGGGCGTTCACCGGGGAGCTGTTTTTT.

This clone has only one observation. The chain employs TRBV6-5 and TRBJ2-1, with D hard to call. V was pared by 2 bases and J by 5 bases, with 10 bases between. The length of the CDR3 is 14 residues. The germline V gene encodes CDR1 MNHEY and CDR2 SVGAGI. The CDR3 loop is CASSYGQQNNEQFF. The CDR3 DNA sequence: TGTGCCAGCAGTTACGGGCAGCAAAACAATGAGCAGTTCTTC.

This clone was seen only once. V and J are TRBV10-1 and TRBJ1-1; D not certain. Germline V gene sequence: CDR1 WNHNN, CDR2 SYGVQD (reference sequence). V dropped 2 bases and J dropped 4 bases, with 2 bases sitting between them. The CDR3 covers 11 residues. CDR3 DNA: TGCGCCAGCAGTGAGGGCACTGAAGCTTTCTTT. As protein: CASSEGTEAFF.

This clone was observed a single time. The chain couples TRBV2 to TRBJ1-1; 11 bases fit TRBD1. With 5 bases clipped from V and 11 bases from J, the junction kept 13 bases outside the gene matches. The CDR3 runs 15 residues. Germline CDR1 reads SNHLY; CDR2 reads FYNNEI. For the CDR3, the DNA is TGTGCCAGCAGTCATCCCCGGGACAGGGGGATATCGGCTTTCTTT. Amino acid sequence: CASSHPRDRGISAFF.

CDR3 region: CSVAQGADRDQPQHF. The CDR3 bases are TGCAGCGTTGCTCAGGGGGCCGATAGAGATCAGCCCCAGCATTTT. The chain recombines TRBV29-1 with TRBJ1-5; 8 positions agree with TRBD1. Germline CDR1 is SQVTM and CDR2 is ANQGSEA. The CDR3 runs 15 residues. The trim removed 4 bases at V and 5 bases at J, leaving 10 bases unmatched.

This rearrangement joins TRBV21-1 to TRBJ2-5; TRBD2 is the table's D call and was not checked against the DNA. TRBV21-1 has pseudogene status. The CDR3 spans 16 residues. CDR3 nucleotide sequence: TGTGCCAGCAGCGGTGAAGGACTAGGGCACCAAGAGACCCAGTACTTC. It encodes CASSGEGLGHQETQYF.

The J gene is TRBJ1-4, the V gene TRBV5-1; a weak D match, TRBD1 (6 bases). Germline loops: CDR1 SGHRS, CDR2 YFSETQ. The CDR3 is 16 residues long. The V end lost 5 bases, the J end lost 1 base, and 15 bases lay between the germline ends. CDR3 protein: CASRFNWDKTNEKLFF. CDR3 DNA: TGCGCCAGCAGGTTTAACTGGGACAAAACTAATGAAAAACTGTTTTTT.

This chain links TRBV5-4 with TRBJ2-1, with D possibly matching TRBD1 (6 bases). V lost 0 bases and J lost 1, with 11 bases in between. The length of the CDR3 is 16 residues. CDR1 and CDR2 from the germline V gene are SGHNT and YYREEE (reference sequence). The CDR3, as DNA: TGTGCCAGCAGCTTGGCCCAAAGGGGGTCCTACAATGAGCAGTTCTTC. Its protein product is CASSLAQRGSYNEQFF.

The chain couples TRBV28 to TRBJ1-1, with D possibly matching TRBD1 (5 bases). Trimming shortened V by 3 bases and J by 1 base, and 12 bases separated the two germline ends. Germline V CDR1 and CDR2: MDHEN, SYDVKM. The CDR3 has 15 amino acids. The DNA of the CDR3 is TGTGCCAGCAGTTTCTTTGGGGCCCAGAACACTGAAGCTTTCTTT. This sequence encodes CASSFFGAQNTEAFF.

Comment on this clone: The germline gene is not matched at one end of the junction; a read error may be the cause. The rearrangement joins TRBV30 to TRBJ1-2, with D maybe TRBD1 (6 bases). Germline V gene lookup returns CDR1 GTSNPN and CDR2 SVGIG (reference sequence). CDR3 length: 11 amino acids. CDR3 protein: CAWSPGAGSLF. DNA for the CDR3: TGTGCCTGGAGCCCGGGGGCAGGTTCCCTCTTC.

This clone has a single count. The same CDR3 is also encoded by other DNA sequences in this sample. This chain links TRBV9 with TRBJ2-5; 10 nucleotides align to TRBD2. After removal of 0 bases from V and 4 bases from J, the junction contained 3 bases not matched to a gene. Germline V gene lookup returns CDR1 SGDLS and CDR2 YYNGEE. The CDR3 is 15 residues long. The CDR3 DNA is TGTGCCAGCAGCGTAGCTAGCGGGAGAGGAGAGACCCAGTACTTC. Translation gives CASSVASGRGETQYF.

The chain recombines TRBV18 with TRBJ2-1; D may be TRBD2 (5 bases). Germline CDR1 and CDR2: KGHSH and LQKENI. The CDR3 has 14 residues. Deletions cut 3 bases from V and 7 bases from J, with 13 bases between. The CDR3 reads CASSPSVPGNEQFF. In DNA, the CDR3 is TGTGCCAGCTCACCGAGCGTTCCGGGGAATGAGCAGTTCTTC.

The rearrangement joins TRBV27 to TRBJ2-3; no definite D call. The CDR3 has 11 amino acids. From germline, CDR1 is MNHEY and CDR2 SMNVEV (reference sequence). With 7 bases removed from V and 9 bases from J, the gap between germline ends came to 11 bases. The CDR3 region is CASTQGNTQYF. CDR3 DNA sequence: TGTGCCAGCACCCAAGGAAACACGCAGTATTTT.

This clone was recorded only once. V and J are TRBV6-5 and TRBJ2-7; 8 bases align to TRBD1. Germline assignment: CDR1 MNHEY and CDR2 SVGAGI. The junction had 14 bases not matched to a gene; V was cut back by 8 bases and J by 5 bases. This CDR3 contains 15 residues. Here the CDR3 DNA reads TGTGCCAGCGGCATATCAGGGGGCTCACCCAACGAGCAGTACTTC. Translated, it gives CASGISGGSPNEQYF.

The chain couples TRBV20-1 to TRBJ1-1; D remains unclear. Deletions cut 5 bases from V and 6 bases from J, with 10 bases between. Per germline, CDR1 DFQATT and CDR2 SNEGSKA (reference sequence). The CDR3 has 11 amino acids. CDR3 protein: CSAGPGPEAFF. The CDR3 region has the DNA TGCAGTGCTGGCCCGGGTCCTGAAGCTTTCTTT.

The DNA of the CDR3 is TGTGCCAGCAGCTTGTCCAGATACAATCAGCCCCAGCATTTT. Its translation: CASSLSRYNQPQHF. The V and J genes are TRBV5-6 and TRBJ1-5; D call uncertain. The V and J ends lost 1 base and 3 bases respectively, with 8 bases between them. The CDR3 covers 14 residues. Germline V gene data show CDR1 as SGHDT and CDR2 as YYEEEE.

CDR3 sequence: CSVGTGSRYTDTQYF. CDR3 nucleotides: TGCAGCGTGGGTACTGGGAGTAGGTACACAGATACGCAGTATTTT. This chain links TRBV29-1 with TRBJ2-3; maybe TRBD2 (5 bases). The CDR3 consists of 15 residues. Germline lookup yields CDR1 SQVTM and CDR2 ANQGSEA. Trimming removed 6 bases at V and 2 bases at J, with 18 bases between.

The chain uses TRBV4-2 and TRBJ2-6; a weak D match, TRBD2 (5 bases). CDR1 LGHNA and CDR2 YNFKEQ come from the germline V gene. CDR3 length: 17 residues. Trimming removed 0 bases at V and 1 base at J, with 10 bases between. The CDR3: CASSQEPDSSGANVLTF. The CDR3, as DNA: TGTGCCAGCAGCCAAGAGCCGGACTCTTCTGGGGCCAACGTCCTGACTTTC.

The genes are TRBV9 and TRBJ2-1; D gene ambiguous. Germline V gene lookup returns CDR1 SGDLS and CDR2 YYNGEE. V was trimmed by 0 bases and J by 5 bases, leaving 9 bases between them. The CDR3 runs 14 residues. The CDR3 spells CASSVASTNNEQFF. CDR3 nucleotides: TGTGCCAGCAGCGTAGCTTCAACGAACAATGAGCAGTTCTTC. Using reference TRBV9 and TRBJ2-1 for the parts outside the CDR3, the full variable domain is DSGVTQTPKHLITATGQRVTLRCSPRSGDLSVYWYQQSLDQGLQFLIQYYNGEERAKGNILERFSAQQFPDLHSELNLSSLELGDSALYFCASSVASTNNEQFFGPGTRLTVL.

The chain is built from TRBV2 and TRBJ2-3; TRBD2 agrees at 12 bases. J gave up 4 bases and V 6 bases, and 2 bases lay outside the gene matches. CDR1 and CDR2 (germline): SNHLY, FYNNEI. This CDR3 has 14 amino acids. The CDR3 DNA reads TGTGCCAGCAGCCTAGCGGGGGGGGCAGATACGCAGTATTTT. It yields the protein CASSLAGGADTQYF.

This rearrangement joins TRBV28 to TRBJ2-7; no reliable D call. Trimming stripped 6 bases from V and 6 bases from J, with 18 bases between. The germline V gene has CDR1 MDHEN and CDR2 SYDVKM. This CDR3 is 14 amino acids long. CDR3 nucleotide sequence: TGTGCCAGCAGCTTTATAGGACGGGTGCTCGAGCAGTACTTC. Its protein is CASSFIGRVLEQYF.

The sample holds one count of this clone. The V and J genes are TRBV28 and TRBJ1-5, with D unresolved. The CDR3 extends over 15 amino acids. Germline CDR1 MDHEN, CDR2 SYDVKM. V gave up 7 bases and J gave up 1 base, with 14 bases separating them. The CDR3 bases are TGTGCCAGCACCTTGACCGGGAGCAGCAATCAGCCCCAGCATTTT. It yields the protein CASTLTGSSNQPQHF.

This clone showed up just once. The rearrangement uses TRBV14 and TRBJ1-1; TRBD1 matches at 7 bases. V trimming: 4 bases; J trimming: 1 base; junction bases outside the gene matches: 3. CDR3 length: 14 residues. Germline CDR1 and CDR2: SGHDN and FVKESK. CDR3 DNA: TGTGCCAGCAGCCTGACAGGGCGGAACACTGAAGCTTTCTTT. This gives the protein CASSLTGRNTEAFF.

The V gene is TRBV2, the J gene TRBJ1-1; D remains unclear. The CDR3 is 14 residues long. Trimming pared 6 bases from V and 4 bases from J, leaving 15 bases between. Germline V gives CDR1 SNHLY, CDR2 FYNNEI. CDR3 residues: CASRFLRESTEAFF. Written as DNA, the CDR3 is TGTGCCAGCAGATTCTTAAGGGAGAGCACTGAAGCTTTCTTT.